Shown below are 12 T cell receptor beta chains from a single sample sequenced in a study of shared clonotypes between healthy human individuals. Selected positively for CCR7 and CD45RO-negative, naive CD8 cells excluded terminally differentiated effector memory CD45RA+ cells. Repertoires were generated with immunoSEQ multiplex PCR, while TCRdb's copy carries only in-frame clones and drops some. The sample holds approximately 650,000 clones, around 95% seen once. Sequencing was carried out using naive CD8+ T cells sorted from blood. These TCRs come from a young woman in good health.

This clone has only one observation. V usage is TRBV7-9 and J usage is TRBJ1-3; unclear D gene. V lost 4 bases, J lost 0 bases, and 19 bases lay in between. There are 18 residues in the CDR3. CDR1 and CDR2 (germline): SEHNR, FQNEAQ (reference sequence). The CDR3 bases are TGTGCCAGCAGCTCGCTCAACACGGCCACTCTCTCTGGAAACACCATATATTTT. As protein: CASSSLNTATLSGNTIYF.

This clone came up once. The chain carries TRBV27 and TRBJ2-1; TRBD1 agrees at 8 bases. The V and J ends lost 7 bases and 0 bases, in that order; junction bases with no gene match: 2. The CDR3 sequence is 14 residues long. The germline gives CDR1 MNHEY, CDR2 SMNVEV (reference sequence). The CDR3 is CASKDRASYNEQFF. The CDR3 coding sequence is TGTGCCAGCAAGGACAGGGCCTCCTACAATGAGCAGTTCTTC.

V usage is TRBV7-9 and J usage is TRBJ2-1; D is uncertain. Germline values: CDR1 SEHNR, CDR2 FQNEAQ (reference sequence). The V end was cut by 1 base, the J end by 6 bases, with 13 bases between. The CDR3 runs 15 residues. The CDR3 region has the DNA TGTGCCAGCAGCTTAGGGCCTAGTAATAGCAATGAGCAGTTCTTC. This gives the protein CASSLGPSNSNEQFF. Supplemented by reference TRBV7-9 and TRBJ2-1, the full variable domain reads DTGVSQNPRHKITKRGQNVTFRCDPISEHNRLYWYRQTLGQGPEFLTYFQNEAQLEKSRLLSDRFSAERPKGSFSTLEIQRTEQGDSAMYLCASSLGPSNSNEQFFGPGTRLTVL.

CDR3 coding DNA: TGTGCCAGCAGTTTGGGCTCACACCTAAACAATGAGCAGTTCTTC. As protein: CASSLGSHLNNEQFF. This sequence joins TRBV28 and TRBJ2-1, with no clear D. Trimming took off 3 bases at V and 5 bases at J, with 14 bases between the two ends. The CDR3 sequence is 15 residues long. Germline V lookup: CDR1 MDHEN, CDR2 SYDVKM.

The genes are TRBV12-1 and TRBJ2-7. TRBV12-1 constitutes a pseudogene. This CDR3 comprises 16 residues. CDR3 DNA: TGTGCCAGCAGCGTTTGGGGACCCCCGGACAACTACGAGCAGTACTTC. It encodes CASSVWGPPDNYEQYF.

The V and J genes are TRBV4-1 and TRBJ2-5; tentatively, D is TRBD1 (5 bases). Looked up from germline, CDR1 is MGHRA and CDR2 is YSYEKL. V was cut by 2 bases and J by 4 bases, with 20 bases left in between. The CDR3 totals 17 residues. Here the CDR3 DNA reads TGCGCCAGCAGCCAACAGTCGATCCAGGGATTAGCAGAGACCCAGTACTTC. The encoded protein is CASSQQSIQGLAETQYF.

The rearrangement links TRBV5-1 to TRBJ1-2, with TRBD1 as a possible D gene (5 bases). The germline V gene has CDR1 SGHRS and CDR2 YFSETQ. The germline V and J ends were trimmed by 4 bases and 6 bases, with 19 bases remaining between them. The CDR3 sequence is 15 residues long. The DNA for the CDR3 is TGCGCCAGCAGCGCACACCGGGACCCTGTGGATGGCTACACCTTC. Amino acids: CASSAHRDPVDGYTF.

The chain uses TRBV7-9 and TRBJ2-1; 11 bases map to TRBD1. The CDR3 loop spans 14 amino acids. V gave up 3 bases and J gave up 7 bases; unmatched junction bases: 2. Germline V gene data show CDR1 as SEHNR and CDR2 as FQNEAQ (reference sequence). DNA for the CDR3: TGTGCCAGCAGCTTGGGACAGGGGGTAAATGAGCAGTTCTTC. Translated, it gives CASSLGQGVNEQFF. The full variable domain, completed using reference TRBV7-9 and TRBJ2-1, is DTGVSQNPRHKITKRGQNVTFRCDPISEHNRLYWYRQTLGQGPEFLTYFQNEAQLEKSRLLSDRFSAERPKGSFSTLEIQRTEQGDSAMYLCASSLGQGVNEQFFGPGTRLTVL.

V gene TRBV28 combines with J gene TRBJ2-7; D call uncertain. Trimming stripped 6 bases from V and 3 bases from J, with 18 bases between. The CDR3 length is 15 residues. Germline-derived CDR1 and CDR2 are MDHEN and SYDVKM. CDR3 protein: CASSLIQTQSYEQYF. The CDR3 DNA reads TGTGCCAGCAGCCTAATCCAGACTCAAAGCTACGAGCAGTACTTC.

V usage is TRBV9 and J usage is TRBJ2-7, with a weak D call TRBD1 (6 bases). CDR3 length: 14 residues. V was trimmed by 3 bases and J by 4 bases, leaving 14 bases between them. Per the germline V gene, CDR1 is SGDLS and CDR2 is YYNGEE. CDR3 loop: CASSASGDEYEQYF. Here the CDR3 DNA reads TGTGCCAGCAGCGCATCAGGGGATGAGTACGAGCAGTACTTC.

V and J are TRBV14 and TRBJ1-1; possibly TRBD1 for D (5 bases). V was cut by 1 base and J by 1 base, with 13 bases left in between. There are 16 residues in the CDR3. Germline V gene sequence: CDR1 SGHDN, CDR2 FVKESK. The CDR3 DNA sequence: TGTGCCAGCAGCCAAGTTCGGACACGGACGAACACTGAAGCTTTCTTT. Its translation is CASSQVRTRTNTEAFF.

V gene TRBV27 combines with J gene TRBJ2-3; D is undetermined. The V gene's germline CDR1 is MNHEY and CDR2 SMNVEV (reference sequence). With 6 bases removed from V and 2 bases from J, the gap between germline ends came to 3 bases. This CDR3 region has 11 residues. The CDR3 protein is CASRTTDTQYF. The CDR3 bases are TGTGCCAGCAGAACCACAGATACGCAGTATTTT.